The rows below give T cell receptor beta chains drawn from one sample of a study of cytomegalovirus exposure and HLA in healthy donors. Using immunoSEQ multiplex PCR, the repertoire was profiled, and TCRdb retains in-frame clones only, with some absent. The data contain around 45,000 clones, 70% to 80% of them singletons. Material: PBMCs. These receptors were collected from a man in his thirties or forties in good health and CMV-seronegative. The CDR3 runs from the conserved cysteine through the conserved F or W. D genes are given only for firm matches. For some rows the clone size is stated as once, few or many, or as a class when expanded; others skip it.

V: TRBV6-1
D: .
J: TRBJ1-5
size: .
DNA: TGTGCCAGCAGTGATTTTCCGGGCCGGAGGACCCATTTT
CDR3: CASSDFPGRRTHF

V: TRBV7-2
D: .
J: TRBJ2-2
size: .
DNA: TGTGCCAGCAGCTTATTCCAAGGGGCAGGTGGCACCGGGGAGCTGTTTTTT
CDR3: CASSLFQGAGGTGELFF

V: TRBV19
D: TRBD2
J: TRBJ2-1
size: .
DNA: TGTGCCAGTAGTAGGGGACTAGCGGGAGTCGGGCACAATGAGCAGTTCTTC
CDR3: CASSRGLAGVGHNEQFF

V: TRBV27
D: TRBD2
J: TRBJ2-3
size: once
DNA: TGTGCCAGCAGTTTATCGAGCGGGACCTCGACAGATACGCAGTATTTT
CDR3: CASSLSSGTSTDTQYF

V: TRBV5-4
D: TRBD1
J: TRBJ2-7
size: .
DNA: TGTGCCAGCAGCCCTGGACAGGGGAGGAACGAGCAGTACTTC
CDR3: CASSPGQGRNEQYF

V: TRBV7-9
D: .
J: TRBJ2-2
size: .
DNA: TGTGCCAGCAGCTTAGCGGGGCCGGACACCGGGGAGCTGTTTTTT
CDR3: CASSLAGPDTGELFF

V: TRBV6-5
D: .
J: TRBJ1-1
size: few
DNA: TGTGCCAGCAACAAGGGGTTCCACACTGAAGCTTTCTTT
CDR3: CASNKGFHTEAFF

V: TRBV25-1
D: .
J: TRBJ2-5
size: few
DNA: TGTGCCAGCAGTGAGTGGAGGGGGCGCGGAGAGACCCAGTACTTC
CDR3: CASSEWRGRGETQYF

V: TRBV5-4
D: TRBD2
J: TRBJ2-1
size: .
DNA: TGTGCCAGCAGCTTGGGGGCCGCCACTAGCGGTTACAATGAGCAGTTCTTC
CDR3: CASSLGAATSGYNEQFF

V: TRBV27
D: TRBD1
J: TRBJ2-3
size: .
DNA: TGTGCCAGCAGTTTCAGGGGGCTACCAGATACGCAGTATTTT
CDR3: CASSFRGLPDTQYF